The present entry profiles one TCR beta chain with its context. After removal of 5 bases from V and 11 bases from J, the junction contained 7 bases not matched to a gene. The CDR3 is 12 amino acids. CDR1 and CDR2 (germline): SGHDT, YYEEEE. Extractions gave at least 5.5 micrograms of total RNA per sample. The second PCR ran roughly 6 to 11 cycles with a sample-barcoded 5' primer and J-beta primers. TCRdb processed the 5' RACE reads anew with MiXCR; each CDR3 protein has one entry. Of approximately 760,000 distinct CDR3 sequences in the sample, around 25% were seen once. The data belong to a study of blood T cells in healthy people across ages. Another study also made use of these data, one on T cells of mothers and their children. That paper notes: The authors added sample barcodes and 2-4 random nucleotides using the M1S primer of the second PCR.

Sequenced: blood. The source is a boy aged 5-17 years in good health. The chain combines TRBV5-6 with TRBJ1-1; 9 bases match TRBD1. CDR3 coding DNA: TGTGCCAGCAGTCCGGACAGGGGTGTGGCTTTCTTT. It codes for CASSPDRGVAFF.